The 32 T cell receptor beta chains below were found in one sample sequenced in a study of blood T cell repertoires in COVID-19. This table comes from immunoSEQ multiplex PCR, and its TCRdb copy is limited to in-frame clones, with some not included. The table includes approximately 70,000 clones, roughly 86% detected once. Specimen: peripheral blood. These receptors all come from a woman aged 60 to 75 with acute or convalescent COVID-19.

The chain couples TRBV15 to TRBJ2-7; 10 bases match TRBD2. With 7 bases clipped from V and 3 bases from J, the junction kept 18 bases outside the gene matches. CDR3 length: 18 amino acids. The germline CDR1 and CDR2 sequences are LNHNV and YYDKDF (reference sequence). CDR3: CATINFGLAENKVYEQYF. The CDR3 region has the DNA TGTGCCACCATCAACTTCGGACTAGCGGAGAATAAGGTCTACGAGCAGTACTTC.

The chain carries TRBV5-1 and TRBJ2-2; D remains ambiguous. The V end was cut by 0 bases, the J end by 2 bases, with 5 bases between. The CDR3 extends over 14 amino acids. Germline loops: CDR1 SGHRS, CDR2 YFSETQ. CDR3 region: CASSLGGNTGELFF. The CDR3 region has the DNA TGCGCCAGCAGCTTGGGCGGAAACACCGGGGAGCTGTTTTTT. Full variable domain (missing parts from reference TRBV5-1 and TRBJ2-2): KAGVTQTPRYLIKTRGQQVTLSCSPISGHRSVSWYQQTPGQGLQFLFEYFSETQRNKGNFPGRFSGRQFSNSRSEMNVSTLELGDSALYLCASSLGGNTGELFFGEGSRLTVL.

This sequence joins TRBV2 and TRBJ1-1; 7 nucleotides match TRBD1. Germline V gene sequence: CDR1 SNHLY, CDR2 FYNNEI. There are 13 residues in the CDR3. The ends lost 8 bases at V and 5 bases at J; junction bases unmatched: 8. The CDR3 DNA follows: TGTGCCAGCTCAAAAGACAGGGTAACTGAAGCTTTCTTT. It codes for CASSKDRVTEAFF.

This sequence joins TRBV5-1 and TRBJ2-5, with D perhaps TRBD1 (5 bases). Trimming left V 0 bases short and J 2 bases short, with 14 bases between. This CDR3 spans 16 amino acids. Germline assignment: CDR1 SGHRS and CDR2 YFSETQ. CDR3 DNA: TGCGCCAGCAGCTTGGCGAACCTGGGGCCTCAAGAGACCCAGTACTTC. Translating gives CASSLANLGPQETQYF.

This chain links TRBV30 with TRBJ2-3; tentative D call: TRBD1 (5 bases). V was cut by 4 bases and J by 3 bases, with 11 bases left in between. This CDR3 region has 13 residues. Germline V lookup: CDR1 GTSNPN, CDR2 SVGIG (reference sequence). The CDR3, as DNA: TGTGCCTGGACCCATAGGGGAACAGATACGCAGTATTTT. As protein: CAWTHRGTDTQYF.

Here the CDR3 reads CASSQGMNTEAFF. CDR3 in DNA: TGTGCCAGCAGCCAGGGTATGAACACTGAAGCTTTCTTT. The J gene is TRBJ1-1, the V gene TRBV2; D is perhaps TRBD1 (5 bases). The germline CDR1 and CDR2 sequences are SNHLY and FYNNEI. V was trimmed by 6 bases and J by 0 bases, leaving 8 bases between them. The CDR3 totals 13 residues.

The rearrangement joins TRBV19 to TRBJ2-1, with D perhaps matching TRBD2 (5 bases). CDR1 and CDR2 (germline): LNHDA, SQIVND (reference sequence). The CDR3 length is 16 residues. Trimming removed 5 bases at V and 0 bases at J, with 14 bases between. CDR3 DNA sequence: TGTGCCAGTAGTCTGGTGCGGGCAAGCTCCTACAATGAGCAGTTCTTC. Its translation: CASSLVRASSYNEQFF.

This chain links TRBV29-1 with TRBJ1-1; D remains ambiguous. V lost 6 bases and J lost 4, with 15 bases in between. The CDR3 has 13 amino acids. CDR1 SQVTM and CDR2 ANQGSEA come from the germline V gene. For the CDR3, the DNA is TGCAGCGTAGCCCTGTCGGGAGGCACTGAAGCTTTCTTT. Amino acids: CSVALSGGTEAFF. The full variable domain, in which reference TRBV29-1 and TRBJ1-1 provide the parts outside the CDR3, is SAVISQKPSRDICQRGTSLTIQCQVDSQVTMMFWYRQQPGQSLTLIATANQGSEATYESGFVIDKFPISRPNLTFSTLTVSNMSPEDSSIYLCSVALSGGTEAFFGQGTRLTVV.

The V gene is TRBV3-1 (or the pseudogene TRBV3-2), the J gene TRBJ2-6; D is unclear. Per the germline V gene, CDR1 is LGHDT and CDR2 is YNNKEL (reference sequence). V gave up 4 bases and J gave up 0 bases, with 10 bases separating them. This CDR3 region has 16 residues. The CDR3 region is CASSPFENSGANVLTF. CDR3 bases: TGTGCCAGCAGCCCCTTCGAGAACTCTGGGGCCAACGTCCTGACTTTC.

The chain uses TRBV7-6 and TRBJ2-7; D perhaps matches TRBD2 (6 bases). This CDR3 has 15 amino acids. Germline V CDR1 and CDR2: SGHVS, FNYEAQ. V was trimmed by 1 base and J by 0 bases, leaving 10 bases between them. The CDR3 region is CASSLGGTHSYEQYF. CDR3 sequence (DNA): TGTGCCAGCAGCTTAGGCGGGACTCACTCCTACGAGCAGTACTTC.

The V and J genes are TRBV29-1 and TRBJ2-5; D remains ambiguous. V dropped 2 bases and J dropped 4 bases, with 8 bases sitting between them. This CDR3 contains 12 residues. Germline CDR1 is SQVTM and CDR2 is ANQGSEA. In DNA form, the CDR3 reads TGCAGCGTTGAAAGAGGAAGAGAGACCCAGTACTTC. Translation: CSVERGRETQYF.

The CDR3 sequence is CASSPGLAGYEQYF. CDR3 in DNA: TGTGCCAGCAGTCCGGGACTAGCGGGCTACGAGCAGTACTTC. The rearrangement joins TRBV28 to TRBJ2-7; 12 nucleotides match TRBD2. Germline CDR1 reads MDHEN; CDR2 reads SYDVKM. The CDR3 consists of 14 residues. V trimming: 5 bases; J trimming: 3 bases; junction bases outside the gene matches: 2. Using reference TRBV28 and TRBJ2-7 for the parts outside the CDR3, the full variable domain is DVKVTQSSRYLVKRTGEKVFLECVQDMDHENMFWYRQDPGLGLRLIYFSYDVKMKEKGDIPEGYSVSREKKERFSLILESASTNQTSMYLCASSPGLAGYEQYFGPGTRLTVT.

The DNA of the CDR3 is TGTGCCAGCAGCCAGGTTAGCGGGGGGGGCTACAATGAGCAGTTCTTC. This sequence encodes CASSQVSGGGYNEQFF. The gene calls are TRBV3-1 (or the pseudogene TRBV3-2) and TRBJ2-1, with 11 bases matching TRBD2. V was pared by 3 bases and J by 3 bases, with 4 bases of the junction left unmatched. The length of the CDR3 is 16 residues. Germline V gives CDR1 LGHDT, CDR2 YNNKEL (reference sequence).

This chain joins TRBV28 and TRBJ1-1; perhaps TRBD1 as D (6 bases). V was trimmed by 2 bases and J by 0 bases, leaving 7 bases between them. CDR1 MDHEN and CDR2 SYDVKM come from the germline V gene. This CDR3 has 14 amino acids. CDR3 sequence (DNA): TGTGCCAGCAGTTTAGGACAGCTGAACACTGAAGCTTTCTTT. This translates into CASSLGQLNTEAFF. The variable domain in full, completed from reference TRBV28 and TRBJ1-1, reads DVKVTQSSRYLVKRTGEKVFLECVQDMDHENMFWYRQDPGLGLRLIYFSYDVKMKEKGDIPEGYSVSREKKERFSLILESASTNQTSMYLCASSLGQLNTEAFFGQGTRLTVV.

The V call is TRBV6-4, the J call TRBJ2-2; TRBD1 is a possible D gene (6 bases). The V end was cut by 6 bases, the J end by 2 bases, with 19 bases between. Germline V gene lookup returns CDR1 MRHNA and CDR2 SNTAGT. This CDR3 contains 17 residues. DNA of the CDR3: TGTGCCAGCAGCGAATCACAGGGAGATAGAAACACCGGGGAGCTGTTTTTT. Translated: CASSESQGDRNTGELFF.

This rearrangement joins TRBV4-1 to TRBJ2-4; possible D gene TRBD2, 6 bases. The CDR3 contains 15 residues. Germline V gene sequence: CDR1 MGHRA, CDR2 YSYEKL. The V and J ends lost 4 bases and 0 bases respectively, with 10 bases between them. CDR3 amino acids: CASSLPGVAKNIQYF. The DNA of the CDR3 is TGCGCCAGCAGCCTCCCGGGGGTAGCCAAAAACATTCAGTACTTC.

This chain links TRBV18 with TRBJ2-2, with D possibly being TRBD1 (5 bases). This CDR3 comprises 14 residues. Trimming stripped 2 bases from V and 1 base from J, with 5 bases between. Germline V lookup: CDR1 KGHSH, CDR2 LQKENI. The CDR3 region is CASSPGQNTGELFF. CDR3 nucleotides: TGTGCCAGCTCACCAGGACAGAACACCGGGGAGCTGTTTTTT.

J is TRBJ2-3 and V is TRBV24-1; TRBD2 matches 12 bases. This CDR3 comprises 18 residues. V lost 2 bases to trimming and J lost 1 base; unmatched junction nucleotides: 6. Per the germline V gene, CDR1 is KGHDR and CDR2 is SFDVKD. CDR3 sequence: CATSDSSGGAWRTDTQYF. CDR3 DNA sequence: TGTGCCACCAGTGATTCTAGCGGGGGGGCCTGGCGCACAGATACGCAGTATTTT.

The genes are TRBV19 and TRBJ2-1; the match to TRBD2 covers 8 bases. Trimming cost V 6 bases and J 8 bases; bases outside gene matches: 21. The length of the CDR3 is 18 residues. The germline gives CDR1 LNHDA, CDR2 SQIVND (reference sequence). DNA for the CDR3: TGTGCCAGTAGCCTCGGGCCCGCAACGGGAGCGGGGGTAGATGAGCAGTTCTTC. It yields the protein CASSLGPATGAGVDEQFF.

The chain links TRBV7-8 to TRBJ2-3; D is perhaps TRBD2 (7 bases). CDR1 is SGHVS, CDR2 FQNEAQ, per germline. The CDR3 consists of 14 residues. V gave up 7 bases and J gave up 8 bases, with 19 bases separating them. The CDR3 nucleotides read TGTGCCAGCACGACGAGGGGGGGCCGGGGTACGCAGTATTTT. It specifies CASTTRGGRGTQYF.

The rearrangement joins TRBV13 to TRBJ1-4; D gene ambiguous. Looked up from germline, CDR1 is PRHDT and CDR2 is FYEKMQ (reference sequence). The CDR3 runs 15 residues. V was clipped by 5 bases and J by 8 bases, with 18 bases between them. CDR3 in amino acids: CASSPGDARMEKLFF. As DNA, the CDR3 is TGTGCCAGCAGCCCCGGGGATGCACGAATGGAAAAACTGTTTTTT. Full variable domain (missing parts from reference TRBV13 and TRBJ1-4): AAGVIQSPRHLIKEKRETATLKCYPIPRHDTVYWYQQGPGQDPQFLISFYEKMQSDKGSIPDRFSAQQFSDYHSELNMSSLELGDSALYFCASSPGDARMEKLFFGSGTQLSVL.

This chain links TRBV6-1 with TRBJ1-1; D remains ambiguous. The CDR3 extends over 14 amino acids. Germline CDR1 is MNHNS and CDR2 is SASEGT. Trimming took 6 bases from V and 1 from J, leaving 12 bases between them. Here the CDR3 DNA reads TGTGCCAGCAGCCCGTGGGCGCGGAACACTGAAGCTTTCTTT. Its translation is CASSPWARNTEAFF.

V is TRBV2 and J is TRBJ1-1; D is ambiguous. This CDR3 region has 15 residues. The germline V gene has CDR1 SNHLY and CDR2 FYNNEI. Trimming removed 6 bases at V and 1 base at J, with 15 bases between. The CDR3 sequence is CASRAEVSANTEAFF. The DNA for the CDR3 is TGTGCCAGCAGAGCAGAGGTGTCCGCGAACACTGAAGCTTTCTTT.

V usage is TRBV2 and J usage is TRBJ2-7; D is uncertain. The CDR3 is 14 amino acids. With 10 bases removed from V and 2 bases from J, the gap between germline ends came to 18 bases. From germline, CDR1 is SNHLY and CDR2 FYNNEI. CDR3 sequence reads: CATRPGLFTYEQYF. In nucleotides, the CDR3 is TGTGCCACCCGCCCGGGTCTGTTCACCTACGAGCAGTACTTC.

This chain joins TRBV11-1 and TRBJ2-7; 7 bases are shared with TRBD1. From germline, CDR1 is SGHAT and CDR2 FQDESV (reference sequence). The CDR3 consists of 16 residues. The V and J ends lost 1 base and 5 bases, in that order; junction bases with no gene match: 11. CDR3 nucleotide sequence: TGTGCCAGCAGCTTAGTTGCTGGACAGGTCATCAACGAGCAGTACTTC. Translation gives CASSLVAGQVINEQYF. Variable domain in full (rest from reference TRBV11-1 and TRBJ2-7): EAEVAQSPRYKITEKSQAVAFWCDPISGHATLYWYRQILGQGPELLVQFQDESVVDDSQLPKDRFSAERLKGVDSTLKIQPAELGDSAMYLCASSLVAGQVINEQYFGPGTRLTVT.

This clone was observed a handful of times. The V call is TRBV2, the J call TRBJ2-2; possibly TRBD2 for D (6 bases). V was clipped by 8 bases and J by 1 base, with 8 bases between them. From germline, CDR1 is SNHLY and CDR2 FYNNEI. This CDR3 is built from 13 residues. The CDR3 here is CASRDWNTGELFF. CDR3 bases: TGTGCCAGCCGGGACTGGAACACCGGGGAGCTGTTTTTT.

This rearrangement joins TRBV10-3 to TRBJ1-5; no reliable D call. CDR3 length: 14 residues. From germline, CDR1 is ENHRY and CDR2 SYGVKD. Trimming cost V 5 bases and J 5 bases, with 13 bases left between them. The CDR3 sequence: CAISRRLEDQPQHF. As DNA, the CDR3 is TGTGCCATCAGTCGCAGGTTGGAGGATCAGCCCCAGCATTTT.

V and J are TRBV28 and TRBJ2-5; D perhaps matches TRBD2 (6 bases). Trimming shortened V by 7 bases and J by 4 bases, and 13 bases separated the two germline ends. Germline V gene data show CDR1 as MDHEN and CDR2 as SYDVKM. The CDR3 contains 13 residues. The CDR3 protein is CASTPGGGETQYF. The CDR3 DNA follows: TGTGCCAGCACCCCTGGGGGAGGAGAGACCCAGTACTTC.

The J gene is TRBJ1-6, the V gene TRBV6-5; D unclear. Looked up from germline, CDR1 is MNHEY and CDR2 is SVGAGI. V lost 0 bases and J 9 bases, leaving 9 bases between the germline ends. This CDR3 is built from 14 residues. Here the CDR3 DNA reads TGTGCCAGCAGTTACTCCGGGGATCGTTCACCCCTCCACTTT. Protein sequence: CASSYSGDRSPLHF.

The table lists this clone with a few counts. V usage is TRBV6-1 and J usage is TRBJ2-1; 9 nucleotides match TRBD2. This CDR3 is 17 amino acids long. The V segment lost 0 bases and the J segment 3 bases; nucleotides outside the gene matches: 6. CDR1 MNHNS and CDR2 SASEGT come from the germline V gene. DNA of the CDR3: TGTGCCAGCAGTGAAGCGAGGTATAGCGGGGGCTACAATGAGCAGTTCTTC. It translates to CASSEARYSGGYNEQFF.

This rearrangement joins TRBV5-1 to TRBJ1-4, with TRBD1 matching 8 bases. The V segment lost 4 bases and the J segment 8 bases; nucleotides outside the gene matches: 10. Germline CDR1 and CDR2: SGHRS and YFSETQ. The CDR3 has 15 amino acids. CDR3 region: CASSRLGPGGEKLFF. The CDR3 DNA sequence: TGCGCCAGCAGCCGGTTGGGGCCAGGGGGCGAAAAACTGTTTTTT.

For the CDR3, the DNA is TGTGCCAGCTCGCGCGGGGGCTCCAGGGGTAATGAGCAGTTCTTC. Amino acid sequence: CASSRGGSRGNEQFF. The chain has TRBV18 and TRBJ2-1, with a tentative D call TRBD2 (7 bases). Germline CDR1 is KGHSH and CDR2 is LQKENI. With 6 bases removed from V and 7 bases from J, the gap between germline ends came to 19 bases. The length of the CDR3 is 15 residues.